This T cell receptor beta chain was captured in a study of cytomegalovirus exposure and HLA in healthy donors. Findings and limits, study-wide: A few CMV-associated chains proved CMV antigen-specific in vitro.

Of note for this clone: Its antigen is undetermined.

Germline values: CDR1 MNHNY, CDR2 SVGAGI (reference sequence). V shed 0 bases, J shed 7 bases, and the junction held 5 bases outside the gene matches. The CDR3 is 15 residues long. Libraries were prepared by immunoSEQ multiplex PCR; TCRdb keeps only in-frame clonotypes and omits some of them. This repertoire shows under 65,000 clones, roughly 89% found once; its top ten account for 7.5% to 9.5%. This receptor was identified in a woman aged 18-35 years in good health and CMV-seropositive. The source material was PBMCs. The gene calls are TRBV6-6 and TRBJ1-5; 8 bases line up with TRBD1. This CDR3 is CASSYSKQGAQPQHF. The CDR3 nucleotides read TGTGCCAGCAGTTACTCGAAGCAGGGGGCCCAGCCCCAGCATTTT.